One sample yielded the 22 T cell receptor beta chains listed below, sequenced in a study of shared T cell receptors in the human thymus. TCRdb keeps only in-frame clones here, not all; method: immunoSEQ multiplex PCR. Among roughly 560,000 clones listed, roughly 74% were seen once. This same sample was also part of a study on human thymus T cells.

The sample comprised thymocytes. Receptors originate from a boy younger than two with a congenital heart defect.

This clone occurred a few times. The chain carries TRBV10-1 and TRBJ2-1; the match to TRBD2 covers 10 bases. The germline gives CDR1 WNHNN, CDR2 SYGVQD (reference sequence). This CDR3 spans 13 amino acids. After removal of 4 bases from V and 10 bases from J, the junction contained 4 bases not matched to a gene. The CDR3 sequence: CASSAKREGEQFF. The CDR3 nucleotides read TGCGCCAGCAGTGCGAAGCGGGAGGGGGAGCAGTTCTTC.

The V call is TRBV5-1, the J call TRBJ2-3; 8 positions agree with TRBD2. The CDR3 totals 13 residues. The ends lost 4 bases at V and 3 bases at J; junction bases unmatched: 1. The germline V gene encodes CDR1 SGHRS and CDR2 YFSETQ. CDR3 nucleotide sequence: TGCGCCAGCAGCACTAGCGGAACAGATACGCAGTATTTT. Translating gives CASSTSGTDTQYF.

The rearrangement joins TRBV27 to TRBJ1-5; TRBD1 aligns across 7 bases. The CDR3 extends over 16 amino acids. V gave up 3 bases and J gave up 5 bases; unmatched junction bases: 10. Germline V gene lookup returns CDR1 MNHEY and CDR2 SMNVEV (reference sequence). The CDR3 DNA is TGTGCCAGCAGTTTTGGGAGGACAGGCCCAGATCAGCCCCAGCATTTT. Amino acids: CASSFGRTGPDQPQHF.

The chain has TRBV15 and TRBJ1-1, with D maybe TRBD1 (6 bases). The CDR3 runs to 14 residues. V lost 3 bases and J 0 bases, leaving 8 bases between the germline ends. The germline gives CDR1 LNHNV, CDR2 YYDKDF (reference sequence). CDR3 amino acids: CATSRDSLNTEAFF. The CDR3 DNA sequence: TGTGCCACCAGCAGGGACAGCCTGAACACTGAAGCTTTCTTT.

This clone showed up just a few times. CDR3 protein: CASSQQGARSEQYF. The CDR3 DNA sequence: TGTGCCAGCAGCCAACAGGGGGCACGCAGCGAGCAGTACTTC. The chain employs TRBV14 and TRBJ2-7; 8 bases align to TRBD1. CDR3 size: 14 residues. The V segment lost 2 bases and the J segment 6 bases; nucleotides outside the gene matches: 6. CDR1 SGHDN and CDR2 FVKESK come from the germline V gene.

The chain links TRBV7-2 to TRBJ2-1; unclear D gene. The CDR3 has 15 amino acids. Trimming removed 0 bases from V and 7 bases from J, with 13 bases in between. Germline V lookup: CDR1 SGHTA, CDR2 FQGNSA. The CDR3 nucleotides read TGTGCCAGCAGCTTAGCCTATCCTATCGGGAATGAGCAGTTCTTC. This translates into CASSLAYPIGNEQFF.

The chain is built from TRBV5-4 and TRBJ1-1; a possible D gene is TRBD1 (6 bases). CDR3 length equals 13 residues. Trimming left V 3 bases short and J 4 bases short, with 10 bases between. CDR1 and CDR2 (germline): SGHNT, YYREEE (reference sequence). The CDR3 coding sequence is TGTGCCAGCAGCTCAGGGGAAGGCACTGAAGCTTTCTTT. This gives the protein CASSSGEGTEAFF.

In this sample, this clone turned up a few times. The chain joins TRBV29-1 to TRBJ2-1, with 15 bases that match TRBD2. CDR1 is SQVTM, CDR2 ANQGSEA, per germline. V gave up 3 bases and J gave up 7 bases; unmatched junction bases: 1. This CDR3 region has 14 residues. The CDR3 region is CSVEGLAGGNEQFF. The DNA of the CDR3 is TGCAGCGTTGAGGGACTAGCGGGAGGAAATGAGCAGTTCTTC.

This sequence joins TRBV7-9 and TRBJ1-5; no clear D. Germline CDR1 reads SEHNR; CDR2 reads FQNEAQ (reference sequence). Between the trimmed V and J ends, which lost 0 bases and 6 bases, there was a span of 3 bases. The CDR3 runs 12 residues. The CDR3 loop reads CASSLAAQPQHF. As DNA, the CDR3 is TGTGCCAGCAGCTTAGCGGCTCAGCCCCAGCATTTT.

This rearrangement joins TRBV19 to TRBJ1-4; D gene unclear. CDR1 and CDR2 (germline): LNHDA, SQIVND (reference sequence). This CDR3 contains 17 residues. The germline V and J ends were trimmed by 3 bases and 7 bases, with 21 bases remaining between them. CDR3 in amino acids: CASSIAPGTPTGEKLFF. Written as DNA, the CDR3 is TGTGCCAGTAGTATCGCCCCCGGAACACCAACGGGTGAAAAACTGTTTTTT. Looking up the rest from reference TRBV19 and TRBJ1-4 gives the full variable domain: DGGITQSPKYLFRKEGQNVTLSCEQNLNHDAMYWYRQDPGQGLRLIYYSQIVNDFQKGDIAEGYSVSREKKESFPLTVTSAQKNPTAFYLCASSIAPGTPTGEKLFFGSGTQLSVL.

The rearrangement uses TRBV28 and TRBJ1-5; tentatively, D is TRBD1 (5 bases). V was cut by 7 bases and J by 7 bases, with 17 bases left in between. The germline CDR1 and CDR2 sequences are MDHEN and SYDVKM. There are 14 residues in the CDR3. CDR3 in DNA: TGTGCCAGCACCCCCCAGGGATTGGGGCAGCCCCAGCATTTT. Translated, it gives CASTPQGLGQPQHF.

The rearrangement joins TRBV14 to TRBJ2-2; 7 nucleotides agree with TRBD2. Germline-derived CDR1 and CDR2 are SGHDN and FVKESK. V shed 3 bases, J shed 9 bases, and the junction held 4 bases outside the gene matches. This CDR3 is built from 13 residues. CDR3 coding DNA: TGTGCCAGCAGCCAGACTAGCCCCCGGGAGCTGTTTTTT. As protein: CASSQTSPRELFF.

This chain links TRBV6-6 with TRBJ2-1, with unresolved D. The CDR3 totals 16 residues. Germline-derived CDR1 and CDR2 are MNHNY and SVGAGI (reference sequence). With 5 bases removed from V and 7 bases from J, the gap between germline ends came to 21 bases. CDR3 bases: TGTGCCAGCAGTCCCCCCCACGACTTGAACCATAATGAGCAGTTCTTC. Amino acid sequence: CASSPPHDLNHNEQFF.

The chain carries TRBV9 and TRBJ2-7, with D maybe TRBD2 (5 bases). The V gene's germline CDR1 is SGDLS and CDR2 YYNGEE. The CDR3 runs 15 residues. The V end lost 0 bases, the J end lost 3 bases, and 13 bases lay between the germline ends. CDR3 loop: CASSVEAGGLYEQYF. The DNA for the CDR3 is TGTGCCAGCAGCGTAGAAGCAGGAGGTCTCTACGAGCAGTACTTC.

This chain joins TRBV25-1 and TRBJ1-2; D is unresolved. The V end was cut by 8 bases, the J end by 4 bases, with 20 bases between. The germline CDR1 and CDR2 sequences are MGHDK and SYGVNS. CDR3 size: 15 residues. The CDR3 sequence: CASFPPKGASYGYTF. CDR3 DNA sequence: TGTGCCAGCTTCCCTCCCAAGGGAGCCTCCTATGGCTACACCTTC.

The genes are TRBV11-3 and TRBJ1-3; D call uncertain. Germline-derived CDR1 and CDR2 are SGHNT and YENEEA. V lost 4 bases, J lost 4 bases, and 11 bases lay in between. CDR3 length equals 14 residues. The CDR3 DNA sequence: TGTGCCAGCAGCTCGGACTCCGAGGGAAACACCATATATTTT. This gives the protein CASSSDSEGNTIYF.

The chain combines TRBV27 with TRBJ2-3, with D possibly matching TRBD1 (6 bases). Germline CDR1 is MNHEY and CDR2 is SMNVEV (reference sequence). The CDR3 contains 15 residues. Trimming took off 3 bases at V and 5 bases at J, with 15 bases between the two ends. The CDR3 protein is CASSLAGALVDTQYF. In DNA, the CDR3 is TGTGCCAGCAGTTTGGCAGGGGCTTTGGTAGATACGCAGTATTTT.

The V and J genes are TRBV25-1 and TRBJ2-1; 9 bases align to TRBD2. V gave up 0 bases and J gave up 8 bases; unmatched junction bases: 8. This CDR3 is 16 amino acids long. Germline V gives CDR1 MGHDK, CDR2 SYGVNS. The CDR3 DNA is TGTGCCAGCAGTGAATATGTAGCGGGAGAACGCCATGAGCAGTTCTTC. As protein: CASSEYVAGERHEQFF.

The V and J genes are TRBV7-6 and TRBJ2-2, with 9 bases aligning to TRBD2. V trimming: 5 bases; J trimming: 4 bases; junction bases outside the gene matches: 17. This CDR3 comprises 19 residues. Germline V gene lookup returns CDR1 SGHVS and CDR2 FNYEAQ. The CDR3 DNA reads TGTGCCAGCAGCCCAGGACAGAAAAGACTAGCGGAGTTCACCGGGGAGCTGTTTTTT. Amino acids: CASSPGQKRLAEFTGELFF.

This sequence joins TRBV10-3 and TRBJ2-1; 8 nucleotides agree with TRBD2. The CDR3 is 15 residues long. CDR1 and CDR2 from the germline V gene are ENHRY and SYGVKD. J gave up 9 bases and V 8 bases, and 15 bases lay outside the gene matches. This chain's CDR3 is CAIGRASGCLSEQFF. For the CDR3, the DNA is TGTGCCATCGGTAGGGCTAGCGGGTGTCTAAGTGAGCAGTTCTTC.

This clone was detected once. V usage is TRBV5-4 and J usage is TRBJ2-7; 8 bases map to TRBD2. CDR1 and CDR2 from the germline V gene are SGHNT and YYREEE (reference sequence). V gave up 4 bases and J gave up 4 bases; unmatched junction bases: 7. This CDR3 spans 14 amino acids. The CDR3 DNA sequence: TGTGCCAGCAGCGCGGGGGGCGTTATGTACGAGCAGTACTTC. Its protein product is CASSAGGVMYEQYF. The full variable domain, completed using reference TRBV5-4 and TRBJ2-7, is ETGVTQSPTHLIKTRGQQVTLRCSSQSGHNTVSWYQQALGQGPQFIFQYYREEENGRGNFPPRFSGLQFPNYSSELNVNALELDDSALYLCASSAGGVMYEQYFGPGTRLTVT.

The chain employs TRBV5-4 and TRBJ2-1; 7 bases agree with TRBD2. V lost 5 bases, J lost 3 bases, and 8 bases stayed unmatched. This CDR3 is built from 15 residues. CDR1 and CDR2 (germline): SGHNT, YYREEE (reference sequence). CDR3 loop: CASRGEAGSYNEQFF. DNA of the CDR3: TGTGCCAGCAGAGGGGAAGCGGGAAGCTACAATGAGCAGTTCTTC.